The next 15 T cell receptor beta chains were all read from a single sample in a study of cytomegalovirus exposure and HLA in healthy donors. In the PCR, 60 Vbeta and 13 Jbeta primers were used. The protocol was immunoSEQ multiplex PCR, while the TCRdb copy is restricted to in-frame clones and leaves out a portion. Of 220,000 or so clones detected, 70% to 80% appear once; the ten largest clones hold 1.8%. The sequenced material came from PBMCs. The source of these receptors is a woman aged 30 to 39 in good health and CMV-seronegative.

J is TRBJ1-5 and V is TRBV7-8, with 9 bases that match TRBD1. Germline CDR1 and CDR2: SGHVS and FQNEAQ. CDR3 size: 16 residues. Unmatched junction bases numbered 6, after V lost 5 bases and J lost 1 base. Written as DNA, the CDR3 is TGTGCCAGCAGCGCCCGGACAGGGGAAAGCAATCAGCCCCAGCATTTT. Translated: CASSARTGESNQPQHF.

This clone has more than one count but fewer than ten. The V call is TRBV10-1, the J call TRBJ2-5, with D maybe TRBD2 (6 bases). CDR3 length: 11 amino acids. V shed 5 bases and J shed 5 bases, with 6 bases lying between them. Germline V gives CDR1 WNHNN, CDR2 SYGVQD (reference sequence). The CDR3 protein is CASSSGETQYF. Here the CDR3 DNA reads TGCGCCAGCAGTAGCGGGGAGACCCAGTACTTC.

The table lists this clone with a few counts. The chain recombines TRBV5-4 with TRBJ2-2, with 9 positions matching TRBD1. Germline-derived CDR1 and CDR2 are SGHNT and YYREEE (reference sequence). Trimming took 0 bases from V and 3 from J; bases not matched to a gene: 3. The CDR3 runs to 16 residues. Written as DNA, the CDR3 is TGTGCCAGCAGCTTGGGAGGGACAGGGTACACCGGGGAGCTGTTTTTT. Encoded protein: CASSLGGTGYTGELFF.

V and J are TRBV7-3 and TRBJ2-5, with 8 bases aligning to TRBD1. In germline, CDR1 is SGHTA, CDR2 FQGTGA. V lost 2 bases, J lost 5 bases, and 7 bases stayed unmatched. The length of the CDR3 is 15 residues. The CDR3 is CASSLGPGGRETQYF. The CDR3, as DNA: TGTGCCAGCAGCTTAGGTCCAGGGGGCAGGGAGACCCAGTACTTC.

This clone has a handful of counts. CDR3 loop: CASSDQGTGANVLTF. In DNA, the CDR3 is TGTGCCAGCAGTGACCAGGGAACTGGGGCCAACGTCCTGACTTTC. The J gene is TRBJ2-6, the V gene TRBV25-1; tentatively, D is TRBD1 (5 bases). V lost 3 bases, J lost 2 bases, and 8 bases lay in between. Germline values: CDR1 MGHDK, CDR2 SYGVNS. This CDR3 is 15 amino acids long.

This clone has only a few counts. The CDR3 region is CASSFPVSEQFF. CDR3 in DNA: TGTGCCAGCAGCTTCCCAGTATCTGAGCAGTTCTTC. The rearrangement uses TRBV7-6 and TRBJ2-1; unclear D gene. The V and J ends lost 3 bases and 9 bases respectively, with 9 bases between them. The germline V gene has CDR1 SGHVS and CDR2 FNYEAQ. This CDR3 is built from 12 residues.

In regard to this clone: Other nucleotide sequences from this sample produce the same CDR3. V is TRBV6-5 and J is TRBJ2-2; D is unresolved. V was trimmed by 5 bases and J by 3 bases, leaving 7 bases between them. Per germline, CDR1 MNHEY and CDR2 SVGAGI. This CDR3 spans 13 amino acids. The CDR3 loop reads CASSDRDTGELFF. The CDR3 nucleotides are TGTGCCAGCAGTGACCGGGACACCGGGGAGCTGTTTTTT.

This chain connects TRBV7-9 to TRBJ2-2, with D possibly TRBD1 on 6 matching bases. The V end was cut by 5 bases, the J end by 4 bases, with 20 bases between. The CDR3 sequence is 17 residues long. Looked up from germline, CDR1 is SEHNR and CDR2 is FQNEAQ (reference sequence). The DNA of the CDR3 is TGTGCCAGCAGCCCCTTATTACAGGGAAGCGGCACCGGGGAGCTGTTTTTT. Translating it yields CASSPLLQGSGTGELFF.

This chain connects TRBV7-3 to TRBJ1-6; TRBD1 is a possible D gene (5 bases). V was cut by 9 bases and J by 7 bases, with 16 bases left in between. Germline V gives CDR1 SGHTA, CDR2 FQGTGA. The CDR3 consists of 14 residues. CDR3 region: CASRGAGMNSPLHF. The CDR3 coding sequence is TGTGCCAGTCGCGGCGCAGGGATGAATTCACCCCTCCACTTT.

V usage is TRBV5-1 and J usage is TRBJ2-7, with D perhaps matching TRBD1 (6 bases). The CDR3 is made up of 15 amino acids. Trimming took off 3 bases at V and 2 bases at J, with 15 bases between the two ends. Per germline, CDR1 SGHRS and CDR2 YFSETQ. The CDR3 nucleotides are TGCGCCAGCAGCTACATACCGGGACAAGCCTACGAGCAGTACTTC. Amino acids: CASSYIPGQAYEQYF.

The DNA for the CDR3 is TGTGCCAGCAGACAGGGAACGAGCACTGAAGCTTTCTTT. Protein product: CASRQGTSTEAFF. This rearrangement joins TRBV6-5 to TRBJ1-1, with a tentative D call TRBD1 (6 bases). Germline-derived CDR1 and CDR2 are MNHEY and SVGAGI. The CDR3 has 13 residues. The V gene lost 6 bases and the J gene lost 4 bases, with 12 bases spanning the gap.

CDR3 loop: CASSLDRTGELFF. CDR3 bases: TGCGCCAGCAGCTTGGACAGAACCGGGGAGCTGTTTTTT. This chain uses TRBV5-1 with TRBJ2-2; unclear D gene. The germline V gene has CDR1 SGHRS and CDR2 YFSETQ. The ends were cut back, 0 bases at V and 5 bases at J, with 5 bases in the middle. This CDR3 is 13 amino acids long.

The table lists this clone with a few counts. The V and J genes are TRBV11-2 and TRBJ2-7; a possible D gene is TRBD1 (7 bases). The ends were cut back, 5 bases at V and 7 bases at J, with 18 bases in the middle. The CDR3 runs 14 residues. In germline, CDR1 is SGHAT, CDR2 FQNNGV. The DNA of the CDR3 is TGTGCCAGCAGCCCCGCGGGACAGTTCTATGAGCAGTACTTC. Protein product: CASSPAGQFYEQYF.

This clone was seen more than once but under ten times. The chain is built from TRBV5-1 and TRBJ1-6, with 9 nucleotides matching TRBD1. This CDR3 has 16 residues. CDR1 is SGHRS, CDR2 YFSETQ, per germline. V gave up 2 bases and J gave up 7 bases; unmatched junction bases: 7. The CDR3 DNA follows: TGCGCCAGCAGCTTAGATACAGGGGGCACGAATTCACCCCTCCACTTT. This gives the protein CASSLDTGGTNSPLHF.

The rearrangement links TRBV15 to TRBJ1-2; TRBD1 matches 8 bases. Trimming took 5 bases from V and 2 from J; bases not matched to a gene: 10. The V gene's germline CDR1 is LNHNV and CDR2 YYDKDF (reference sequence). The CDR3 has 16 amino acids. The CDR3: CATSRTGGTGNYGYTF. The CDR3 DNA follows: TGTGCCACCAGCCGAACCGGTGGGACAGGCAACTATGGCTACACCTTC.